The clone carrying this T cell receptor (beta chain) was seen a handful of times. This specimen comes from a study of blood T cell repertoires in COVID-19. Whole-study context: Sites across the United States, Italy and Spain contributed samples from acute and convalescent COVID-19. In each case, the material was cDNA or gDNA derived from T cells, B-cell-depleted T cells, or PBMCs.

The CDR3 spans 16 residues. As originally analysed: Using reference gene primer amplification, nucleated cell counts were estimated. The method was immunoSEQ multiplex PCR; TCRdb's version includes in-frame clones alone and lacks a portion of them. D and trimming come from the DNA, and the V and J calls and clone size come from that table. The sample lists roughly 53,000 clones, 65% to 85% seen once, with 43% in the top ten. This sequence was found in a man aged 65 to 79 with active or convalescent COVID-19. The specimen was peripheral blood. V usage is TRBV21-1 and J usage is TRBJ2-2; the listed D gene, TRBD2, was not tested against the DNA. TRBV21-1 is reported as a pseudogene. The CDR3 is CASSKDWREDTGELFF. The CDR3 region has the DNA TGTGCCAGCAGCAAAGATTGGCGGGAGGACACCGGGGAGCTGTTTTTT.